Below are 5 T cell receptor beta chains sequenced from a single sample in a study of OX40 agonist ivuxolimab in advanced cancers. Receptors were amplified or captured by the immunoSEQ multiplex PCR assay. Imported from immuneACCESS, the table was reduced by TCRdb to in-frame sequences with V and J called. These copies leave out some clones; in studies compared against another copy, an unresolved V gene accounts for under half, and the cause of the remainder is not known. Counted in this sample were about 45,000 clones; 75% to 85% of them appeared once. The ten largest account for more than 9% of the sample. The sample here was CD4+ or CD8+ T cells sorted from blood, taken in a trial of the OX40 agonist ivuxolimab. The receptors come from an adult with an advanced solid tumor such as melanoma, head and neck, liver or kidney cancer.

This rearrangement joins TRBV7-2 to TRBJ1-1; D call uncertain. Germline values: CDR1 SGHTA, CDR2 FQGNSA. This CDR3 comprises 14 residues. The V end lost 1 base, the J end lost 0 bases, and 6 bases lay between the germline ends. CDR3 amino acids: CASSLGFMNTEAFF. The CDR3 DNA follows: TGTGCCAGCAGCTTAGGCTTCATGAACACTGAAGCTTTCTTT.

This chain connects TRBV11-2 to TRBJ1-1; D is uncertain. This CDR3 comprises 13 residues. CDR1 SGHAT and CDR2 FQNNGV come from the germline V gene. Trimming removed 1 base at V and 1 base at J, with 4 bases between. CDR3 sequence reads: CASSLGENTEAFF. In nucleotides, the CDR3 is TGTGCCAGCAGCTTAGGAGAGAACACTGAAGCTTTCTTT.

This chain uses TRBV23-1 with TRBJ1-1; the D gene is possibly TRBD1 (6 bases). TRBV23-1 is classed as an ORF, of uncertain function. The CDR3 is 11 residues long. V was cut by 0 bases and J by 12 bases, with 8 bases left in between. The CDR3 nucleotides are TGCGCCAGCAGTCAATCAACAGGGACTTTCTTT. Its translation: CASSQSTGTFF.

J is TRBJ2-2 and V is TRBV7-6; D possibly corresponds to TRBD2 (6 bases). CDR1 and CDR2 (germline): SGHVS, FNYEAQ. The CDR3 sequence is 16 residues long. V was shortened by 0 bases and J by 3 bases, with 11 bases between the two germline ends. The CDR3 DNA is TGTGCCAGCAGCTTAGCCGGGGGAGGCGACACCGGGGAGCTGTTTTTT. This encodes CASSLAGGGDTGELFF.

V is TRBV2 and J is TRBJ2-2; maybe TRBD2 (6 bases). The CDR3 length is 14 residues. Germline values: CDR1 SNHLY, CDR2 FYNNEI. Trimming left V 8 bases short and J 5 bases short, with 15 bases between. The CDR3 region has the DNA TGTGCCAGCGCCTTCGGGAGAGGTACCGGGGAGCTGTTTTTT. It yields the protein CASAFGRGTGELFF.